These 8 T cell receptor beta chains were all obtained from the same sample, sequenced in a study of T cells expressing NK-cell markers. TCRdb re-called the 5' RACE reads and shows each CDR3 protein once, DNA omitted. The sample's table shows about 450,000 distinct CDR3 sequences. Sequencing input: blood T cells: a sorted CD56 or NKG2C T cell subset, CD4+ or CD8+ T cells, or bulk PBMC T cells (not recorded which). The origin of the receptors is a woman aged 18 to 75 in good health.

V usage is TRBV6-1 and J usage is TRBJ2-7; TCRdb names TRBD1, which stays unverified in the absence of DNA. The CDR3 totals 14 residues. CDR1 MNHNS and CDR2 SASEGT come from the germline V gene. The CDR3 reads CASRAPTVGTEQYF.

The J gene is TRBJ2-5, the V gene TRBV10-3. This CDR3 spans 18 amino acids. The V gene's germline CDR1 is ENHRY and CDR2 SYGVKD. The CDR3: CAISESKMGMMYQETQYF.

The J gene is TRBJ2-2, the V gene TRBV29-1; the D gene TCRdb calls, TRBD2, cannot be checked with no DNA. This CDR3 region has 13 residues. Germline V gives CDR1 SQVTM, CDR2 ANQGSEA. This CDR3 is CSVLSGASGELFF.

The chain links TRBV12-3 or TRBV12-4 to TRBJ2-3. CDR3 length: 15 amino acids. The CDR3 spells CASTTRISRGGTQYF.

J is TRBJ2-1 and V is TRBV29-1; TCRdb selects TRBD2, and the lack of DNA leaves this call unchecked. The CDR3 sequence is 17 residues long. Germline CDR1 reads SQVTM; CDR2 reads ANQGSEA. CDR3 residues: CSVVIGSSGYRYNEQFF.

This rearrangement joins TRBV6-1 to TRBJ1-5; TCRdb's D gene call, TRBD1, goes unchecked for lack of DNA. CDR1 and CDR2 (germline): MNHNS, SASEGT. The CDR3 has 13 residues. This chain's CDR3 is CASSPVGNQPQHF.

V gene TRBV6-4 combines with J gene TRBJ2-7; TCRdb indicates TRBD1, and absent DNA this call remains unverified. The CDR3 length is 15 residues. Per germline, CDR1 MRHNA and CDR2 SNTAGT. CDR3 in amino acids: CASWMTGTAPTGQYF.

The J gene is TRBJ2-3, the V gene TRBV6-1; the D call of TRBD1 rests on TCRdb alone, since no DNA is present to check it. The CDR3 extends over 14 amino acids. The germline gives CDR1 MNHNS, CDR2 SASEGT. The CDR3 is CASRRQGSTDTQYF.